This T cell receptor (beta chain) was retrieved from a study of CD8 T cells in ankylosing spondylitis. The CDR3 has 15 residues. Trimming stripped 0 bases from V and 4 bases from J, with 11 bases between. Per germline, CDR1 SGHRS and CDR2 YFSETQ. For this clonotype: Its antigen is as yet unknown.

As the method for making TCR beta libraries, quantitative 5'-RACE with molecular barcodes was used. TCRdb recomputed calls from the 5' RACE reads with MiXCR, one row per CDR3 protein. The sample has just under 350,000 distinct CDR3 sequences; 14% to 15% are singletons. Findings and limits, study-wide: From matched ankylosing spondylitis synovial fluid, disease-linked clones were reportedly recovered at significantly enriched levels.

What was sequenced was blood, either unsorted or a sorted T cell fraction (not recorded which). This clonotype was obtained from a male donor with ankylosing spondylitis or in good health (not recorded which). The chain recombines TRBV5-1 with TRBJ2-1, with D maybe TRBD2 (5 bases). Here the CDR3 DNA reads TGCGCCAGCAGCTTGGTTCAGGAGGCATACAATGAGCAGTTCTTC. Encoded protein: CASSLVQEAYNEQFF.